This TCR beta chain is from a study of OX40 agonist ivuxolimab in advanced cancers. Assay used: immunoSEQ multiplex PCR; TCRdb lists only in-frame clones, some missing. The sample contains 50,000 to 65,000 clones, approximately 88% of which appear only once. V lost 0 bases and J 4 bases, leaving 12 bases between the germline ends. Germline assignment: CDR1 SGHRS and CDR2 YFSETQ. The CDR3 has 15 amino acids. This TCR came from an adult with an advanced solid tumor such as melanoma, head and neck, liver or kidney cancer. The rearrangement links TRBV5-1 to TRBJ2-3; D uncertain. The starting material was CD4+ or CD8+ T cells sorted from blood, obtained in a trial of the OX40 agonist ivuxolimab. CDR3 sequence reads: CASSLVSLPPDTQYF. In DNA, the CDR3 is TGCGCCAGCAGCTTGGTTTCTCTCCCTCCAGATACGCAGTATTTT. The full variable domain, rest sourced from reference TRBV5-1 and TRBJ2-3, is KAGVTQTPRYLIKTRGQQVTLSCSPISGHRSVSWYQQTPGQGLQFLFEYFSETQRNKGNFPGRFSGRQFSNSRSEMNVSTLELGDSALYLCASSLVSLPPDTQYFGPGTRLTVL.